Described below is a single T cell receptor (beta chain) sequence and its context. Its target is not known. A J-beta primer mix and a sample-barcoded 5' primer were used in a second PCR of about 7 to 12 cycles. TCRdb fed the 5' RACE reads into MiXCR, producing one record per CDR3 protein. Of over 300,000 distinct CDR3 sequences in the sample, approximately 51% are singletons; the top ten hold around 50%. V was trimmed by 1 base and J by 11 bases, leaving 11 bases between them. This CDR3 comprises 12 residues. Germline V gene sequence: CDR1 SNHLY, CDR2 FYNNEI. This specimen belongs to a study of blood T cells in healthy people across ages. Broader study findings: It was not known whether donors were CMV positive (a possible confounder of expanded clonotype changes).

This TCR derives from a man aged 55 to 70 in good health. The chain carries TRBV2 and TRBJ1-1, with D unclear. The sequencing sample was made of blood. The CDR3 sequence: CASSEDAGNAFF. The CDR3 DNA reads TGTGCCAGCAGTGAAGACGCGGGGAACGCTTTCTTT.